These 30 T cell receptor beta chains originate from one sample sequenced in a study of blood T cell repertoires in COVID-19. TCRdb keeps only in-frame clones here, not all; method: immunoSEQ multiplex PCR. The table records approximately 300,000 clones, approximately 85% of them present only once. The source material was peripheral blood. The origin of the receptors is a human donor with COVID-19, enrolled during active disease. The donor label of this sample is uncertain.

This chain connects TRBV21-1 to TRBJ1-1; the D segment call TRBD1 is taken from the table without a DNA check. TRBV21-1 is a pseudogene segment. CDR3 length: 14 amino acids. The CDR3 DNA follows: TGTGCCAGCAGCCCGACACGCCAGAACACTGAAGCTTTCTTT. This encodes CASSPTRQNTEAFF.

This chain links TRBV10-3 with TRBJ2-1; 7 bases are shared with TRBD2. Germline trimming cut 4 bases from V and 8 bases from J; bases unmatched to any gene: 11. The CDR3 totals 15 residues. Looked up from germline, CDR1 is ENHRY and CDR2 is SYGVKD. The chain's CDR3 is CAISVGSRAGDEQFF. The CDR3 DNA reads as TGTGCCATCAGTGTAGGTAGTAGGGCGGGGGATGAGCAGTTCTTC.

This rearrangement joins TRBV15 to TRBJ1-1; 10 positions match TRBD1. This CDR3 comprises 16 residues. Trimming cost V 1 base and J 5 bases; bases outside gene matches: 7. The germline CDR1 and CDR2 sequences are LNHNV and YYDKDF (reference sequence). The CDR3, as DNA: TGTGCCACCAGCAGAGGAGAGGGACAGGGGCAGACTGAAGCTTTCTTT. Protein: CATSRGEGQGQTEAFF.

The J gene is TRBJ2-5, the V gene TRBV4-3; 12 bases are a match to TRBD2. The CDR3 loop spans 19 amino acids. The trim removed 2 bases at V and 0 bases at J, leaving 10 bases unmatched. CDR1 is LGHNA, CDR2 YSLEER, per germline. CDR3 amino acids: CASSQNLAGGGMYQETQYF. The DNA of the CDR3 is TGCGCCAGCAGCCAAAACCTAGCGGGAGGGGGGATGTACCAAGAGACCCAGTACTTC.

The rearrangement uses TRBV24-1 and TRBJ1-5, with TRBD1 matching over 9 bases. V was clipped by 5 bases and J by 0 bases; unmatched bases: 10. CDR1 and CDR2 (germline): KGHDR, SFDVKD. The CDR3 is 18 residues long. The CDR3 DNA is TGTGCCACCAGTGTAGCGGGACAGGGCGGGTATAGCAATCAGCCCCAGCATTTT. Translation: CATSVAGQGGYSNQPQHF.

The chain employs TRBV9 and TRBJ2-1; 9 bases match TRBD2. The junction had 5 bases not matched to a gene; V was cut back by 4 bases and J by 3 bases. This CDR3 has 15 residues. Germline V gene lookup returns CDR1 SGDLS and CDR2 YYNGEE. The CDR3 loop reads CASSISGSSYNEQFF. The CDR3 DNA is TGTGCCAGCAGCATTAGCGGGAGTAGCTACAATGAGCAGTTCTTC.

The J gene is TRBJ1-2, the V gene TRBV28; 7 bases map to TRBD1. The germline V gene encodes CDR1 MDHEN and CDR2 SYDVKM. The CDR3 sequence is 13 residues long. Trimming removed 4 bases from V and 6 bases from J; junction bases left unmatched: 5. CDR3 loop: CASSYDRDDGYTF. The CDR3 coding sequence is TGTGCCAGCAGTTACGACAGGGACGATGGCTACACCTTC.

CDR3 coding DNA: TGTGCCAGCAGCATAAACGGGGGGCAATACGAGCAGTACTTC. This translates into CASSINGGQYEQYF. The V call is TRBV7-3, the J call TRBJ2-7; D may be TRBD2 (7 bases). This CDR3 is built from 14 residues. The V and J ends lost 5 bases and 4 bases respectively, with 15 bases between them. The germline CDR1 and CDR2 sequences are SGHTA and FQGTGA. The full variable domain, in which reference TRBV7-3 and TRBJ2-7 provide the parts outside the CDR3, is GAGVSQTPSNKVTEKGKYVELRCDPISGHTALYWYRQSLGQGPEFLIYFQGTGAADDSGLPNDRFFAVRPEGSVSTLKIQRTERGDSAVYLCASSINGGQYEQYFGPGTRLTVT.

The rearrangement uses TRBV7-3 and TRBJ2-3, with TRBD1 identical over 8 bases. CDR1 and CDR2 (germline): SGHTA, FQGTGA. J gave up 2 bases and V 2 bases, and 6 bases lay outside the gene matches. This CDR3 spans 16 amino acids. Written as DNA, the CDR3 is TGTGCCAGCAGCTTACAGGGGGCGACGTACACAGATACGCAGTATTTT. It yields the protein CASSLQGATYTDTQYF. The complete variable domain, with remaining parts taken from reference TRBV7-3 and TRBJ2-3, reads GAGVSQTPSNKVTEKGKYVELRCDPISGHTALYWYRQSLGQGPEFLIYFQGTGAADDSGLPNDRFFAVRPEGSVSTLKIQRTERGDSAVYLCASSLQGATYTDTQYFGPGTRLTVL.

This chain uses TRBV18 with TRBJ2-2; D unresolved. This CDR3 has 15 amino acids. The germline V and J ends were trimmed by 2 bases and 5 bases, with 12 bases remaining between them. Germline values: CDR1 KGHSH, CDR2 LQKENI. The CDR3 bases are TGTGCCAGCTCACCATATTCGCCGGGTACCGGGGAGCTGTTTTTT. This translates into CASSPYSPGTGELFF. The full variable domain, with the rest looked up from reference TRBV18 and TRBJ2-2, is NAGVMQNPRHLVRRRGQEARLRCSPMKGHSHVYWYRQLPEEGLKFMVYLQKENIIDESGMPKERFSAEFPKEGPSILRIQQVVRGDSAAYFCASSPYSPGTGELFFGEGSRLTVL.

This clone is a singleton in its sample. The chain joins TRBV5-4 to TRBJ2-2; perhaps TRBD1 as D (5 bases). The CDR3 sequence is 14 residues long. Trimming left V 4 bases short and J 5 bases short, with 12 bases between. The germline V gene encodes CDR1 SGHNT and CDR2 YYREEE (reference sequence). CDR3 nucleotide sequence: TGTGCCAGCAGCCTCGGACATACTACCGGGGAGCTGTTTTTT. It yields the protein CASSLGHTTGELFF. Full variable domain (remainder filled in from reference TRBV5-4 and TRBJ2-2): ETGVTQSPTHLIKTRGQQVTLRCSSQSGHNTVSWYQQALGQGPQFIFQYYREEENGRGNFPPRFSGLQFPNYSSELNVNALELDDSALYLCASSLGHTTGELFFGEGSRLTVL.

This clone has a single count. The chain couples TRBV6-5 to TRBJ1-5; TRBD1 aligns across 8 bases. Germline V CDR1 and CDR2: MNHEY, SVGAGI. There are 16 residues in the CDR3. Trimming cost V 4 bases and J 8 bases; bases outside gene matches: 13. CDR3 in amino acids: CASSLSGGDGFKPQHF. CDR3 sequence (DNA): TGTGCCAGCAGTTTGTCAGGGGGCGATGGTTTCAAGCCCCAGCATTTT.

The rearrangement links TRBV3-1 (or the pseudogene TRBV3-2) to TRBJ1-1, with D possibly TRBD1 on 6 matching bases. V lost 0 bases to trimming and J lost 11 bases, with 13 bases between them. Germline-derived CDR1 and CDR2 are LGHDT and YNNKEL (reference sequence). The CDR3 totals 13 residues. The CDR3 sequence is CASSQDKRGGAFF. DNA of the CDR3: TGTGCCAGCAGCCAAGATAAAAGGGGGGGGGCTTTCTTT.

This clone was seen a handful of times. The V gene is TRBV27, the J gene TRBJ1-5; 10 nucleotides match TRBD1. V dropped 4 bases and J dropped 10; count of bases not matched to a gene: 7. The CDR3 runs 14 residues. Germline loops: CDR1 MNHEY, CDR2 SMNVEV (reference sequence). The CDR3 DNA reads as TGTGCCAGCAGTTCGACAGGGGGCGTAAACCCCCAGCATTTT. Protein: CASSSTGGVNPQHF.

This sequence joins TRBV30 and TRBJ2-3; TRBD2 is a possible D gene (6 bases). Trimming took off 7 bases at V and 3 bases at J, with 20 bases between the two ends. This CDR3 is built from 15 residues. Germline V gives CDR1 GTSNPN, CDR2 SVGIG (reference sequence). CDR3 coding DNA: TGTGCCTCGCCTCCAATGGAGGGAGGAACAGATACGCAGTATTTT. Protein: CASPPMEGGTDTQYF.

This clone showed up just a few times. The chain employs TRBV30 and TRBJ1-6; 10 bases match TRBD1. V lost 4 bases to trimming and J lost 0 bases; unmatched junction nucleotides: 3. The CDR3 is made up of 16 amino acids. Germline V gene data show CDR1 as GTSNPN and CDR2 as SVGIG (reference sequence). CDR3 amino acids: CAWKRTGGSYNSPLHF. DNA for the CDR3: TGTGCCTGGAAAAGGACAGGGGGCTCCTATAATTCACCCCTCCACTTT.

Only one count was recorded for this clone. The chain links TRBV28 to TRBJ2-5; 7 bases fit TRBD2. V was clipped by 5 bases and J by 3 bases; unmatched bases: 3. CDR3 length: 13 amino acids. The germline gives CDR1 MDHEN, CDR2 SYDVKM. The CDR3 bases are TGTGCCAGCAGTAGGGGAGGGAAAGAGACCCAGTACTTC. Amino acids: CASSRGGKETQYF.

The V and J genes are TRBV30 and TRBJ1-1; D ambiguous. Germline CDR1 reads GTSNPN; CDR2 reads SVGIG (reference sequence). The CDR3 has 15 residues. Trimming took off 3 bases at V and 3 bases at J, with 17 bases between the two ends. CDR3 residues: CAWRVPVGVDTEAFF. In DNA, the CDR3 is TGTGCCTGGAGAGTCCCCGTGGGCGTGGACACTGAAGCTTTCTTT.

This chain links TRBV28 with TRBJ1-5; maybe TRBD1 (5 bases). Germline CDR1 is MDHEN and CDR2 is SYDVKM. Trimming pared 4 bases from V and 7 bases from J, leaving 17 bases between. This CDR3 has 15 residues. This CDR3 is CASSYSRGVGQPQHF. The DNA for the CDR3 is TGTGCCAGCAGTTACTCACGGGGGGTGGGGCAGCCCCAGCATTTT.

This clone was recorded once. This chain joins TRBV9 and TRBJ2-5, with 7 bases aligning to TRBD1. Germline V gives CDR1 SGDLS, CDR2 YYNGEE. The CDR3 has 14 amino acids. V lost 4 bases and J lost 1; bases outside the gene matches: 4. Here the CDR3 reads CASSLGGTQETQYF. As DNA, the CDR3 is TGTGCCAGCAGCCTAGGGGGCACCCAAGAGACCCAGTACTTC.

The chain is built from TRBV6-5 and TRBJ1-2; 8 bases are shared with TRBD1. CDR1 MNHEY and CDR2 SVGAGI come from the germline V gene. The CDR3 runs to 12 residues. Trimming removed 9 bases from V and 4 bases from J; junction bases left unmatched: 4. The CDR3 region is CASGTGLYGYTF. In DNA form, the CDR3 reads TGTGCCAGTGGGACAGGTCTCTATGGCTACACCTTC.

The V call is TRBV7-2, the J call TRBJ2-7; perhaps TRBD2 as D (5 bases). Germline V CDR1 and CDR2: SGHTA, FQGNSA. CDR3 length: 13 residues. V was trimmed by 6 bases and J by 5 bases, leaving 14 bases between them. DNA for the CDR3: TGTGCCAGCAGTCTTGGCGGGTACAACGAGCAGTACTTC. This encodes CASSLGGYNEQYF.

The chain recombines TRBV7-2 with TRBJ2-5, with D hard to call. Germline CDR1 SGHTA, CDR2 FQGNSA. This CDR3 has 16 amino acids. V was clipped by 0 bases and J by 9 bases, with 20 bases between them. The DNA of the CDR3 is TGTGCCAGCAGCTTAGCGCGCAGCCTCTTTACGGAGTCCCAGTACTTC. It codes for CASSLARSLFTESQYF. Together with reference TRBV7-2 and TRBJ2-5, the CDR3 gives the full variable domain: GAGVSQSPSNKVTEKGKDVELRCDPISGHTALYWYRQSLGQGLEFLIYFQGNSAPDKSGLPSDRFSAERTGGSVSTLTIQRTQQEDSAVYLCASSLARSLFTESQYFGPGTRLLVL.

The V call is TRBV12-3 or TRBV12-4, the J call TRBJ1-1, with D perhaps TRBD1 (6 bases). There are 13 residues in the CDR3. Trimming removed 7 bases at V and 2 bases at J, with 11 bases between. The CDR3 sequence is CASTLTGNTEAFF. The CDR3 nucleotides read TGTGCCAGCACCTTGACAGGAAACACTGAAGCTTTCTTT.

The chain recombines TRBV7-2 with TRBJ1-2, with no clear D. The V end was cut by 5 bases, the J end by 4 bases, with 11 bases between. Germline CDR1 and CDR2: SGHTA and FQGNSA. The CDR3 consists of 13 residues. CDR3 residues: CASSPRFLYGYTF. CDR3 bases: TGTGCCAGCAGCCCCCGGTTTCTCTATGGCTACACCTTC. The full variable domain, in which reference TRBV7-2 and TRBJ1-2 provide the parts outside the CDR3, is GAGVSQSPSNKVTEKGKDVELRCDPISGHTALYWYRQSLGQGLEFLIYFQGNSAPDKSGLPSDRFSAERTGGSVSTLTIQRTQQEDSAVYLCASSPRFLYGYTFGSGTRLTVV.

The CDR3 DNA reads as TGCGCCAGCGACCCGGCGGGGGGCGATGGCTACACCTTC. Translation gives CASDPAGGDGYTF. The V and J genes are TRBV5-1 and TRBJ1-2, with a possible D match to TRBD1 (6 bases). Germline V gives CDR1 SGHRS, CDR2 YFSETQ. The CDR3 sequence is 13 residues long. The ends were cut back, 7 bases at V and 6 bases at J, with 16 bases in the middle. Combining the CDR3 with reference TRBV5-1 and TRBJ1-2 gives the whole variable domain KAGVTQTPRYLIKTRGQQVTLSCSPISGHRSVSWYQQTPGQGLQFLFEYFSETQRNKGNFPGRFSGRQFSNSRSEMNVSTLELGDSALYLCASDPAGGDGYTFGSGTRLTVV.

V usage is TRBV5-4 and J usage is TRBJ1-1, with 10 bases identical to TRBD1. The V and J ends lost 4 bases and 3 bases, in that order; junction bases with no gene match: 6. The germline V gene has CDR1 SGHNT and CDR2 YYREEE (reference sequence). The CDR3 totals 15 residues. In DNA form, the CDR3 reads TGTGCCAGCAGCCAGGGACAGGGGAGGCACACTGAAGCTTTCTTT. It codes for CASSQGQGRHTEAFF.

The V and J genes are TRBV11-3 and TRBJ1-5, with 9 bases fitting TRBD1. CDR1 and CDR2 (germline): SGHNT, YENEEA. The CDR3 totals 18 residues. The V and J ends lost 5 bases and 4 bases, in that order; junction bases with no gene match: 15. The CDR3 region is CASSANLRDRDRNQPQHF. DNA of the CDR3: TGTGCCAGCAGCGCTAATCTCCGGGACAGGGACAGGAATCAGCCCCAGCATTTT.

CDR3 sequence reads: CASSSSLAAGLPYNEQFF. For the CDR3, the DNA is TGTGCCAGCAGCTCGTCTTTGGCCGCGGGACTCCCCTACAATGAGCAGTTCTTC. The chain uses TRBV5-6 and TRBJ2-1; TRBD2 might be the D (6 bases). With 3 bases removed from V and 2 bases from J, the gap between germline ends came to 21 bases. CDR1 and CDR2 from the germline V gene are SGHDT and YYEEEE. The CDR3 contains 18 residues.

This clone has just a few counts. The J gene is TRBJ1-4, the V gene TRBV3-1 (or the pseudogene TRBV3-2); 8 positions agree with TRBD1. Germline V gene sequence: CDR1 LGHDT, CDR2 YNNKEL (reference sequence). The CDR3 is made up of 18 amino acids. V gave up 2 bases and J gave up 1 base; unmatched junction bases: 9. Written as DNA, the CDR3 is TGTGCCAGCAGCCAATTCGCAGGGGGCAAAGAAACTAATGAAAAACTGTTTTTT. Translated: CASSQFAGGKETNEKLFF.